These 8 T cell receptor beta chains came from one sample sequenced in a study of blood T cell repertoires in COVID-19. Assay: immunoSEQ multiplex PCR; the TCRdb copy retains only in-frame clones and omits some. Seen here are some 240,000 clones, just under 85% observed once, and the top ten hold over 7.5%. The sequenced sample consisted of peripheral blood. The receptors were gathered from a woman at least 80 years old with acute or convalescent COVID-19.

The rearrangement links TRBV3-1 (or the pseudogene TRBV3-2) to TRBJ2-5, with 8 nucleotides matching TRBD2. From germline, CDR1 is LGHDT and CDR2 YNNKEL (reference sequence). V was pared by 1 base and J by 4 bases, with 8 bases of the junction left unmatched. The CDR3 sequence is 16 residues long. The chain's CDR3 is CASSQGRGDRGETQYF. In DNA, the CDR3 is TGTGCCAGCAGCCAAGGGCGGGGGGACCGAGGAGAGACCCAGTACTTC.

The chain carries TRBV12-5 and TRBJ1-5; TRBD1 aligns across 8 bases. V shed 6 bases, J shed 1 base, and the junction held 20 bases outside the gene matches. Germline loops: CDR1 LGHNT, CDR2 FRNRAP. The CDR3 spans 20 residues. CDR3 nucleotide sequence: TGTGCTAGTGGCCCCCCCCCAAAGGACAGGGACGAAGAGAGCAATCAGCCCCAGCATTTT. Translated, it gives CASGPPPKDRDEESNQPQHF.

The chain recombines TRBV9 with TRBJ2-1; D might be TRBD2 (6 bases). The CDR3 is made up of 16 amino acids. Germline V gives CDR1 SGDLS, CDR2 YYNGEE. The ends were cut back, 0 bases at V and 9 bases at J, with 19 bases in the middle. This CDR3 reads CASSVAQRLDTAEQFF. The DNA for the CDR3 is TGTGCCAGCAGCGTAGCTCAGAGACTAGATACTGCTGAGCAGTTCTTC.

This sequence joins TRBV23-1 and TRBJ2-7; D perhaps matches TRBD1 (5 bases). TRBV23-1 is treated as an ORF (open reading frame) with a function not yet certain. This CDR3 comprises 15 residues. The V gene lost 0 bases and the J gene lost 2 bases, with 11 bases spanning the gap. The CDR3: CASSQSGQRTYEQYF. CDR3 bases: TGCGCCAGCAGTCAATCGGGGCAGCGTACCTACGAGCAGTACTTC.

This sequence joins TRBV5-1 and TRBJ2-5, with 9 bases aligning to TRBD1. The CDR3 contains 14 residues. Looked up from germline, CDR1 is SGHRS and CDR2 is YFSETQ. V dropped 4 bases and J dropped 5; count of bases not matched to a gene: 6. CDR3 protein: CASSLGQGRETQYF. As DNA, the CDR3 is TGCGCCAGCAGCCTGGGACAGGGAAGGGAGACCCAGTACTTC.

The CDR3: CASSPTSGATGELFF. CDR3 in DNA: TGTGCCAGCAGTCCTACTAGCGGGGCCACCGGGGAGCTGTTTTTT. The gene calls are TRBV6-5 and TRBJ2-2; TRBD2 matches 10 bases. The V gene's germline CDR1 is MNHEY and CDR2 SVGAGI. The CDR3 length is 15 residues. Unmatched junction bases numbered 4, after V lost 5 bases and J lost 4 bases.

There are a few counts of this clone. V usage is TRBV28 and J usage is TRBJ1-4, with D unresolved. This CDR3 has 15 amino acids. Trimming removed 5 bases from V and 2 bases from J, with 12 bases in between. CDR1 is MDHEN and CDR2 is SYDVKM in the germline V gene. CDR3 DNA sequence: TGTGCCAGCAGTCCCCCCCCGGGGACTAATGAAAAACTGTTTTTT. Translation: CASSPPPGTNEKLFF.

The chain couples TRBV6-1 to TRBJ1-5; D may be TRBD1 (5 bases). The CDR3 spans 17 residues. Germline V gene sequence: CDR1 MNHNS, CDR2 SASEGT. Trimming cost V 1 base and J 4 bases, with 17 bases left between them. The CDR3 nucleotides read TGTGCCAGCAGTGAAGAGGGGCAGGGCCGGCGAAATCAGCCCCAGCATTTT. This sequence encodes CASSEEGQGRRNQPQHF.